The clone carrying this T cell receptor beta chain was observed a handful of times. This sample is part of a study of human T cells and chemical hapten exposure. As to time point: pre-sensitization, week 0. Described treatment: therapeutic diphenylcyclopropenone sensitization with weekly scalp DPC. Each CDR3 protein is one row after TCRdb ran MiXCR on the RACE reads. In the table there are a few hundred thousand distinct CDR3 sequences, roughly 8% of which are singletons. The sample here was whole blood, taken in connection with sensitization to the hapten diphenylcyclopropenone (DPC). This clonotype originated in a man aged 18 to 29 with alopecia areata. Some clones in this sample may be carry-over from other donors' samples.

The CDR3 region is CASSLARIGIYHNEQFF. The CDR3 DNA reads TGTGCCAGCAGCTTAGCGCGCATCGGGATATATCACAATGAGCAGTTCTTC. The chain recombines TRBV7-6 with TRBJ2-1, with D possibly TRBD2 on 5 matching bases. There are 17 residues in the CDR3. In germline, CDR1 is SGHVS, CDR2 FNYEAQ. Trimming pared 0 bases from V and 5 bases from J, leaving 17 bases between.